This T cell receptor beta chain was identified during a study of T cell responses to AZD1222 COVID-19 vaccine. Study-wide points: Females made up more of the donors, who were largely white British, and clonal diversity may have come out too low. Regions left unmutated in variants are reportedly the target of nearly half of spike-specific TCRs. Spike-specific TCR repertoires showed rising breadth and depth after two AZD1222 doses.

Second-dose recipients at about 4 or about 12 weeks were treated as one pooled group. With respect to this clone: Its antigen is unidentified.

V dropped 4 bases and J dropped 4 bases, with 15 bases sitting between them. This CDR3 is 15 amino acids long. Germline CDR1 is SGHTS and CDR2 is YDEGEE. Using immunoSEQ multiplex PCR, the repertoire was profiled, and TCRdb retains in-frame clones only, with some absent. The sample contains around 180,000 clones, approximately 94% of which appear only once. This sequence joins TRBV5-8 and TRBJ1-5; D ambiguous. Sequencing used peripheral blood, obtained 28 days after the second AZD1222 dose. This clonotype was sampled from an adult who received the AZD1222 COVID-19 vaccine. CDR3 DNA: TGTGCCAGCAGCCCTGTGGGGTGGGGAAATCAGCCCCAGCATTTT. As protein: CASSPVGWGNQPQHF.